The T cell receptor beta chain described here comes from a study of OX40 agonist ivuxolimab in advanced cancers. Regarding the study as a whole: On average, CD8+ T cells showed a greater number of expanded clones than CD4+. Certain nonresponders additionally had low normalized T-cell clonal expansion. Expansion of clones was among the lowest in partial responders at 0.1-3.0 mg/kg. At 0.1 to 3.0 mg/kg and by week 6, CD4+ and CD8+ T cells in the blood had expanded clonally.

V shed 0 bases and J shed 8 bases, with 8 bases lying between them. This CDR3 contains 14 residues. Per germline, CDR1 LGHNA and CDR2 YSLEER. Regarding this clone: Its antigen is unidentified.

Assay: immunoSEQ multiplex PCR; the TCRdb copy retains only in-frame clones and omits some. This table holds around 65,000 clones, approximately 91% found once. This chain joins TRBV4-3 and TRBJ1-6; D is ambiguous. The source of this sequence is an adult with an advanced solid tumor such as melanoma, head and neck, liver or kidney cancer. The source was CD4+ or CD8+ T cells sorted from blood, collected in a trial of the OX40 agonist ivuxolimab. This chain's CDR3 is CASSQDRTYSPLHF. CDR3 nucleotides: TGCGCCAGCAGCCAAGATAGGACCTATTCACCCCTCCACTTT.